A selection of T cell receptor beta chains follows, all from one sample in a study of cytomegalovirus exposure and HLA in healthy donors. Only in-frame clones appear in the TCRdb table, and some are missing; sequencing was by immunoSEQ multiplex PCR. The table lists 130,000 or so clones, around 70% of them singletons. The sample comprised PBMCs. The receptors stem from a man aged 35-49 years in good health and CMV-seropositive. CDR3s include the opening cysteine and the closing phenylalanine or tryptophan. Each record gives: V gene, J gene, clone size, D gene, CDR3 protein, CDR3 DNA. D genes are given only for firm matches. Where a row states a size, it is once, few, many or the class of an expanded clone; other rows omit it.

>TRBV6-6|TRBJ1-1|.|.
CAFREGPNTEAFF
TGTGCCTTCCGGGAGGGGCCGAACACTGAAGCTTTCTTT
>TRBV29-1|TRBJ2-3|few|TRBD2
CSAGGARMQYF
TGCAGCGCCGGGGGGGCTAGGATGCAGTATTTT
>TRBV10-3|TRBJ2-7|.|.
CAISGPQGPYEQYF
TGTGCCATCAGTGGTCCTCAGGGGCCCTACGAGCAGTACTTC
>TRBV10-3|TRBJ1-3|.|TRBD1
CAITRGPGNTIYF
TGTGCCATCACCAGGGGGCCTGGAAACACCATATATTTT
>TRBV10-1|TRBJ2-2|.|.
CASSARLNTGELFF
TGCGCCAGCAGTGCCAGGTTGAACACCGGGGAGCTGTTTTTT
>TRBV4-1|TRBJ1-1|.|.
CASSQTLGGLTEAFF
TGCGCCAGCAGCCAAACCCTTGGGGGGTTGACTGAAGCTTTCTTT
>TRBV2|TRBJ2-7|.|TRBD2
CASRGLAGGHEQYF
TGTGCCAGCAGGGGACTAGCGGGAGGCCACGAGCAGTACTTC
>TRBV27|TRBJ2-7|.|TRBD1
CASSRQGKYEQYF
TGTGCCAGCAGTCGACAGGGGAAGTACGAGCAGTACTTC
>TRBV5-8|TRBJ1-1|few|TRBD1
CASSLGDRVNTEAFF
TGTGCCAGCAGCTTGGGGGACAGAGTGAACACTGAAGCTTTCTTT
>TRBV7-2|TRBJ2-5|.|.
CASSLLLNLRETQYF
TGTGCCAGCAGCCTCCTCTTGAACCTGAGAGAGACCCAGTACTTC
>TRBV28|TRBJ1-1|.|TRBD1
CASSLNGQVGGHTEAFF
TGTGCCAGCAGTTTAAACGGACAGGTGGGTGGTCACACTGAAGCTTTCTTT
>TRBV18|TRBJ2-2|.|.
CASSPPTGSANTGELFF
TGTGCCAGCTCACCACCTACAGGGTCCGCGAACACCGGGGAGCTGTTTTTT
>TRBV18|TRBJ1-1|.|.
CASSPRQGDNTEAFF
TGTGCCAGCTCGCCACGTCAAGGGGATAACACTGAAGCTTTCTTT
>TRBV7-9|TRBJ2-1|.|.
CASSPSAGMFYNEQFF
TGTGCCAGCAGCCCCAGCGCAGGGATGTTCTACAATGAGCAGTTCTTC
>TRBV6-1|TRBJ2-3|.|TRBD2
CASSEWPVTSGRAMDTQYF
TGTGCCAGCAGTGAATGGCCCGTGACTAGCGGGAGGGCCATGGATACGCAGTATTTT
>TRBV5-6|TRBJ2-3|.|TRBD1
CASSPAKQGITDTQYF
TGTGCCAGCAGCCCTGCCAAACAGGGGATCACAGATACGCAGTATTTT
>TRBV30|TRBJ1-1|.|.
CAWGAGGGRTEAFF
TGTGCCTGGGGAGCCGGGGGGGGCAGGACTGAAGCTTTCTTT